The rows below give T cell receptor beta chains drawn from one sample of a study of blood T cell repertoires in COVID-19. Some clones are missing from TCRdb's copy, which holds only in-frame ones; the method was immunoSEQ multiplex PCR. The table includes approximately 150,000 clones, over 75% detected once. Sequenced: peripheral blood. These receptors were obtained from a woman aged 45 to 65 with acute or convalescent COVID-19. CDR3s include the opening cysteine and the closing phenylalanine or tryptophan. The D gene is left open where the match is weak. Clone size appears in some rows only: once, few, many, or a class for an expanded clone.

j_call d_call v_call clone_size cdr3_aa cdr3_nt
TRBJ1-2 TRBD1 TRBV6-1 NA CASSEAKGQGFGYTF TGTGCCAGCAGTGAAGCGAAGGGACAGGGGTTTGGCTACACCTTC
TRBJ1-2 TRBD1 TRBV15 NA CATSRGHGTGGRSNYGYTF TGTGCCACCAGCAGAGGTCACGGGACAGGGGGCCGGTCTAACTATGGCTACACCTTC
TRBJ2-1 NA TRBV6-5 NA CASRGLFQEQFF TGTGCCAGCAGGGGACTGTTCCAGGAGCAGTTCTTC
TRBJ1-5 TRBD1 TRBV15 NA CATSRDSYNRGVNQPQHF TGTGCCACCAGCAGAGATTCGTACAACAGGGGAGTAAATCAGCCCCAGCATTTT
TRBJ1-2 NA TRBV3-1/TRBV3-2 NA CASSQESMRGYTF TGTGCCAGCAGCCAAGAATCAATGAGAGGCTACACCTTC
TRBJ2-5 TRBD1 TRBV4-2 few CASSQAGQGLLAKETQYF TGTGCCAGCAGCCAAGCGGGACAGGGGCTCCTAGCCAAAGAGACCCAGTACTTC
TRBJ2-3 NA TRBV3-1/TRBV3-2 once CASSSGTLWADTQYF TGTGCCAGCAGCTCAGGGACTCTATGGGCGGATACGCAGTATTTT
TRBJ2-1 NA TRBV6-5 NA CASSYQGSAYNEQFF TGTGCCAGCAGTTATCAGGGGTCCGCTTACAATGAGCAGTTCTTC
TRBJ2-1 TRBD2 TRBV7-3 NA CASSLVPREQNNEQFF TGTGCCAGCAGCTTAGTCCCGCGGGAGCAAAACAATGAGCAGTTCTTC
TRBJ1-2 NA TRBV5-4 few CASSLPPTANYGYTF TGTGCCAGCAGCTTGCCCCCTACAGCTAACTATGGCTACACCTTC
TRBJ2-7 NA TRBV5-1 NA CASSLLYLASSHEQYF TGCGCCAGCAGCTTGTTATATCTAGCTTCTTCCCACGAGCAGTACTTC
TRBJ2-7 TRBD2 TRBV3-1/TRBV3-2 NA CASSLNSLGASGYYEQYF TGTGCCAGCAGCCTTAATTCCCTCGGGGCTAGCGGATACTACGAGCAGTACTTC
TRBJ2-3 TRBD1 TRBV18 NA CASLSGQGSTDTQYF TGTGCCAGCTTGAGTGGACAGGGGTCCACAGATACGCAGTATTTT
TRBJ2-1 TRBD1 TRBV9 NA CASSDDRADEQFF TGTGCCAGCAGCGATGACAGGGCTGATGAGCAGTTCTTC
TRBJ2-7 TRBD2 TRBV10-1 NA CASSESILAGGEQYF TGCGCCAGCAGTGAGTCGATACTAGCGGGAGGCGAGCAGTACTTC
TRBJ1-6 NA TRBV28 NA CASSSYRARGRSPLHF TGTGCCAGCAGTTCATACAGGGCCCGGGGCCGTTCACCCCTCCACTTT
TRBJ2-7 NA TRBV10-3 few CAISQSRPRGEQYF TGTGCCATCAGCCAGAGTAGACCTCGCGGCGAGCAGTACTTC
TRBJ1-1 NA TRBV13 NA CASSTRGLTEAFF TGTGCCAGCAGCACCAGGGGTTTAACTGAAGCTTTCTTT
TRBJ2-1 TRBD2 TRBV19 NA CASSIGTSGSYNEQFF TGTGCCAGTAGTATAGGGACTAGCGGGTCCTACAATGAGCAGTTCTTC
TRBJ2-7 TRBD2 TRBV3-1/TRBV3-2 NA CASSQVPTSGANEQYF TGTGCCAGCAGCCAAGTCCCCACTAGCGGGGCTAACGAGCAGTACTTC
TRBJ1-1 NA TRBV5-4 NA CASSTGGLNTEAFF TGTGCCAGCAGCACGGGGGGGTTGAACACTGAAGCTTTCTTT
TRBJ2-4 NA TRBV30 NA CAWQGLAKNIQYF TGTGCCTGGCAGGGACTAGCCAAAAACATTCAGTACTTC